This is a list of T cell receptor beta chains from one sample in a study of cytomegalovirus exposure and HLA in healthy donors. Data came from immunoSEQ multiplex PCR; TCRdb stores just in-frame clones and leaves some out. The sample yields approximately 93,000 clones, 82% seen once. What was sequenced was PBMCs. These receptors originate from a man in his forties or fifties in good health and CMV-seronegative. Both conserved end residues are part of each CDR3. The order of the fields is CDR3 protein, CDR3 DNA, clone size, J gene, V gene, D gene. A D gene is named only where the DNA matches it firmly. Clone sizes are given selectively: once, few, many, or a class where the clone is expanded.

cdr3_aa: CASSYSLAGDTGELFF
cdr3_nt: TGTGCCAGCAGTTACTCCCTAGCGGGAGACACCGGGGAGCTGTTTTTT
clone_size: -
j_call: TRBJ2-2
v_call: TRBV6-5
d_call: TRBD2

cdr3_aa: CASRVPGQGVYEQYF
cdr3_nt: TGTGCCAGCAGAGTACCGGGACAGGGGGTCTACGAGCAGTACTTC
clone_size: -
j_call: TRBJ2-7
v_call: TRBV28
d_call: TRBD1

cdr3_aa: CASSLGPGVNTEAFF
cdr3_nt: TGCGCCAGCAGCTTGGGGCCAGGGGTGAACACTGAAGCTTTCTTT
clone_size: -
j_call: TRBJ1-1
v_call: TRBV5-1
d_call: -

cdr3_aa: CASSQGSGLAAYEQYF
cdr3_nt: TGTGCCAGCAGCCAGGGATCGGGACTAGCGGCCTACGAGCAGTACTTC
clone_size: -
j_call: TRBJ2-7
v_call: TRBV7-6
d_call: TRBD2

cdr3_aa: CASTLGGTGSYPF
cdr3_nt: TGTGCCAGCACGCTGGGGGGGACAGGGAGCTACCCCTTC
clone_size: -
j_call: TRBJ1-2
v_call: TRBV6-5
d_call: TRBD1

cdr3_aa: CASSPGQVGNTEAFF
cdr3_nt: TGTGCCAGCTCCCCAGGACAGGTAGGGAACACTGAAGCTTTCTTT
clone_size: -
j_call: TRBJ1-1
v_call: TRBV18
d_call: TRBD1

cdr3_aa: CASSLWDSRTAFPNEQFF
cdr3_nt: TGTGCCAGCAGCCTCTGGGATTCGAGGACAGCCTTTCCCAATGAGCAGTTCTTC
clone_size: -
j_call: TRBJ2-1
v_call: TRBV28
d_call: -

cdr3_aa: CASSLLGGSYEQYF
cdr3_nt: TGTGCCAGCAGTTTATTAGGAGGAAGCTACGAGCAGTACTTC
clone_size: -
j_call: TRBJ2-7
v_call: TRBV28
d_call: -

cdr3_aa: CAISQGVTDTQYF
cdr3_nt: TGTGCCATCAGTCAGGGGGTCACAGATACGCAGTATTTT
clone_size: once
j_call: TRBJ2-3
v_call: TRBV10-3
d_call: TRBD1

cdr3_aa: CASSQDRGTSGRYEQYF
cdr3_nt: TGCGCCAGCAGCCAAGATCGGGGGACTAGCGGGAGGTACGAGCAGTACTTC
clone_size: -
j_call: TRBJ2-7
v_call: TRBV4-1
d_call: TRBD2

cdr3_aa: CASSIHPGGNTGELFF
cdr3_nt: TGTGCCAGCAGTATCCACCCCGGCGGGAACACCGGGGAGCTGTTTTTT
clone_size: -
j_call: TRBJ2-2
v_call: TRBV27
d_call: -

cdr3_aa: CASSLRTRDYGYTF
cdr3_nt: TGTGCCAGCAGCTTGCGAACCCGGGACTATGGCTACACCTTC
clone_size: once
j_call: TRBJ1-2
v_call: TRBV5-4
d_call: -

cdr3_aa: CASSQRTSTYEQYF
cdr3_nt: TGCGCCAGCAGCCAACGAACTTCGACCTACGAGCAGTACTTC
clone_size: -
j_call: TRBJ2-7
v_call: TRBV4-1
d_call: -

cdr3_aa: CASSTGTGDSNQPQHF
cdr3_nt: TGCGCCAGCAGCACCGGGACAGGGGATAGCAATCAGCCCCAGCATTTT
clone_size: -
j_call: TRBJ1-5
v_call: TRBV5-1
d_call: TRBD1

cdr3_aa: CASRDTGTGGEGGYTF
cdr3_nt: TGTGCCAGCAGGGACACCGGGACAGGGGGCGAGGGTGGCTACACCTTC
clone_size: -
j_call: TRBJ1-2
v_call: TRBV6-6
d_call: TRBD1

cdr3_aa: CASSYYPGAANEKLFF
cdr3_nt: TGTGCCAGCAGCTACTATCCAGGGGCGGCTAATGAAAAACTGTTTTTT
clone_size: -
j_call: TRBJ1-4
v_call: TRBV7-2
d_call: -

cdr3_aa: CASSLTGGGETQYF
cdr3_nt: TGTGCCAGCAGCTTGACAGGGGGCGGGGAGACCCAGTACTTC
clone_size: -
j_call: TRBJ2-5
v_call: TRBV5-6
d_call: TRBD1

cdr3_aa: CASSVAPQGANTEAFF
cdr3_nt: TGTGCCAGCAGCGTAGCCCCGCAGGGGGCGAACACTGAAGCTTTCTTT
clone_size: -
j_call: TRBJ1-1
v_call: TRBV9
d_call: TRBD1

cdr3_aa: CASSFQRSQPQHF
cdr3_nt: TGTGCCAGTAGTTTCCAACGTAGTCAGCCCCAGCATTTT
clone_size: -
j_call: TRBJ1-5
v_call: TRBV19
d_call: -

cdr3_aa: CASSQDKREDYGYTF
cdr3_nt: TGCGCCAGCAGCCAAGATAAGAGGGAGGACTATGGCTACACCTTC
clone_size: few
j_call: TRBJ1-2
v_call: TRBV4-3
d_call: -

cdr3_aa: CASSYRDRGTYEQYF
cdr3_nt: TGTGCCAGCAGTTACCGGGACAGGGGTACCTACGAGCAGTACTTC
clone_size: -
j_call: TRBJ2-7
v_call: TRBV6-5
d_call: TRBD1

cdr3_aa: CASSFLDRDMETQYF
cdr3_nt: TGCGCCAGCAGCTTCTTGGACAGGGATATGGAGACCCAGTACTTC
clone_size: -
j_call: TRBJ2-5
v_call: TRBV5-1
d_call: TRBD1

cdr3_aa: CASSLSGLGETQYF
cdr3_nt: TGTGCCAGCAGCTTGTCAGGGTTGGGGGAGACCCAGTACTTC
clone_size: -
j_call: TRBJ2-5
v_call: TRBV5-4
d_call: -

cdr3_aa: CASSRQLNEKLFF
cdr3_nt: TGTGCCAGCAGCCGACAGCTAAATGAAAAACTGTTTTTT
clone_size: -
j_call: TRBJ1-4
v_call: TRBV7-2
d_call: -

cdr3_aa: CAWSRQGAGPQHF
cdr3_nt: TGTGCCTGGAGCCGACAGGGGGCCGGGCCCCAGCATTTT
clone_size: -
j_call: TRBJ1-5
v_call: TRBV30
d_call: TRBD1

cdr3_aa: CASSQEASGRGDTQYF
cdr3_nt: TGCGCCAGCAGCCAAGAGGCGAGCGGGAGAGGAGATACGCAGTATTTT
clone_size: -
j_call: TRBJ2-3
v_call: TRBV4-3
d_call: TRBD2

cdr3_aa: CASRPLQGTEAFF
cdr3_nt: TGTGCCAGCAGACCACTCCAGGGTACGGAAGCTTTCTTT
clone_size: -
j_call: TRBJ1-1
v_call: TRBV6-6
d_call: -

cdr3_aa: CASTQRGYRYEQYF
cdr3_nt: TGTGCCAGCACCCAGAGGGGGTACAGGTACGAGCAGTACTTC
clone_size: -
j_call: TRBJ2-7
v_call: TRBV12-1
d_call: -

cdr3_aa: CASSLSRRLGTEAFF
cdr3_nt: TGTGCCAGCAGCCTCAGCAGGAGGCTTGGCACTGAAGCTTTCTTT
clone_size: -
j_call: TRBJ1-1
v_call: TRBV7-2
d_call: -

cdr3_aa: CASSFQGPDTQYF
cdr3_nt: TGTGCCAGCAGCTTCCAGGGGCCAGATACGCAGTATTTT
clone_size: -
j_call: TRBJ2-3
v_call: TRBV7-9
d_call: -

cdr3_aa: CASSPIVGNTIYF
cdr3_nt: TGTGCCAGCAGCCCCATTGTCGGAAACACCATATATTTT
clone_size: -
j_call: TRBJ1-3
v_call: TRBV13
d_call: -

cdr3_aa: CASSRQVIPTYEQYF
cdr3_nt: TGTGCCAGCAGCCGACAGGTCATCCCGACCTACGAGCAGTACTTC
clone_size: -
j_call: TRBJ2-7
v_call: TRBV14
d_call: -

cdr3_aa: CASSVDTDNRQETQYF
cdr3_nt: TGTGCCAGCAGTGTGGACACGGATAACAGGCAAGAGACCCAGTACTTC
clone_size: few
j_call: TRBJ2-5
v_call: TRBV25-1
d_call: -

cdr3_aa: CASSLGLASSYNEQFF
cdr3_nt: TGTGCCAGCAGCCTGGGACTAGCCAGCTCCTACAATGAGCAGTTCTTC
clone_size: -
j_call: TRBJ2-1
v_call: TRBV7-2
d_call: TRBD2

cdr3_aa: CASSQPRVSGIQYF
cdr3_nt: TGTGCCAGCAGCCAACCCCGGGTAAGCGGGATTCAGTATTTT
clone_size: -
j_call: TRBJ2-3
v_call: TRBV28
d_call: TRBD2

cdr3_aa: CASSAGMEETQYF
cdr3_nt: TGTGCCAGCAGCGCGGGGATGGAAGAGACCCAGTACTTC
clone_size: -
j_call: TRBJ2-5
v_call: TRBV5-6
d_call: -

cdr3_aa: CASSLRQGYTF
cdr3_nt: TGTGCCAGTAGTCTACGACAGGGCTACACCTTC
clone_size: few
j_call: TRBJ1-2
v_call: TRBV19
d_call: -

cdr3_aa: CASRNRGRTDTQYF
cdr3_nt: TGTGCCAGTAGGAACAGGGGGCGCACAGATACGCAGTATTTT
clone_size: -
j_call: TRBJ2-3
v_call: TRBV19
d_call: TRBD1

cdr3_aa: CASSWGQGANIGETQYF
cdr3_nt: TGCGCCAGCAGCTGGGGACAGGGGGCCAACATCGGAGAGACCCAGTACTTC
clone_size: -
j_call: TRBJ2-5
v_call: TRBV5-1
d_call: TRBD1

cdr3_aa: CASSLVPGSLGSNQPQHF
cdr3_nt: TGTGCCAGCAGCTTAGTCCCAGGGTCACTGGGGAGCAATCAGCCCCAGCATTTT
clone_size: few
j_call: TRBJ1-5
v_call: TRBV7-2
d_call: -

cdr3_aa: CSVEGLSGEGAVSYEQYF
cdr3_nt: TGCAGCGTTGAGGGCCTCAGTGGGGAGGGAGCGGTCTCCTACGAGCAGTACTTC
clone_size: -
j_call: TRBJ2-7
v_call: TRBV29-1
d_call: TRBD2

cdr3_aa: CASSGGTMQETQYF
cdr3_nt: TGCGCCAGTTCCGGGGGTACGATGCAGGAGACCCAGTACTTC
clone_size: -
j_call: TRBJ2-5
v_call: TRBV5-1
d_call: -

cdr3_aa: CASNQDRGFSSPLHF
cdr3_nt: TGTGCCAGTAATCAGGACAGGGGCTTTAGTTCACCCCTCCACTTT
clone_size: -
j_call: TRBJ1-6
v_call: TRBV19
d_call: TRBD1

cdr3_aa: CASSPREGMDNEQFF
cdr3_nt: TGTGCCAGCAGCCCGAGGGAGGGGATGGACAATGAGCAGTTCTTC
clone_size: -
j_call: TRBJ2-1
v_call: TRBV25-1
d_call: TRBD2